This T cell receptor beta chain was captured in a study of blood T cell repertoires in COVID-19. For the study at large: Donors in the United States, Italy and Spain gave samples during acute or convalescent COVID-19. Sample material is recorded as cDNA or gDNA derived from T cells, B-cell-depleted T cells, or PBMCs.

This clone is a singleton in its sample. Germline V gives CDR1 KGHDR, CDR2 SFDVKD. The CDR3 consists of 13 residues. V was trimmed by 4 bases and J by 2 bases, leaving 6 bases between them. Sequencing was performed with immunoSEQ multiplex PCR; in TCRdb, only in-frame clones are kept and a portion is missing. The repertoire holds 150,000 to 200,000 clones, with 89% as singletons. Participant-given clinical history determined each cohort assignment. Either two negative PCRs, clearance, or symptom resolution qualified Cohort 3 donors as recovered. The TCR originated in a woman under 30 who had recovered from COVID-19. This rearrangement joins TRBV24-1 to TRBJ2-3, with D unresolved. What was sequenced was PBMCs or T cells enriched from blood (not recorded which). CDR3 coding DNA: TGTGCCACCAGTGACCTTTTCACAGATACGCAGTATTTT. This sequence encodes CATSDLFTDTQYF.